The entry below describes one T cell receptor (beta chain). The target antigen is unknown. Produced via immunoSEQ multiplex PCR; TCRdb's table is partial and in-frame only. The table lists tens of thousands of clones, nearly 85% of them singletons. The CDR3 length is 15 residues. Trimming left V 0 bases short and J 4 bases short, with 12 bases between. Germline V CDR1 and CDR2: SEHNR, FQNEAQ (reference sequence). Indicated time point: week 23, last vaccination. Mutant IDH1 20-mer peptide, at 300 ug, made up each vaccine dose, with topical imiquimod. This sample is part of a study of a mutant IDH1 vaccine in newly diagnosed glioma. Study-wide background: Across weeks 1, 3, 5, 7, 11, 15, 19 and 23, patients received a vaccination each time, eight in all. Following radiotherapy alone, or alongside temozolomide cycles, vaccination was started after an interval of 4-6 weeks.

Findings and caveats of the study: The authors found pseudoprogression apparently unrelated to changes in top peripheral T cell clonotypes.

This specimen consisted of PBMCs, obtained from a glioma patient whose treatment included an IDH1 peptide vaccine. This clonotype was sampled from a man between 18 and 35 years old with glioma. The rearrangement joins TRBV7-9 to TRBJ1-2, with D hard to call. CDR3 amino acids: CASSLAGVLFYGYTF. In nucleotides, the CDR3 is TGTGCCAGCAGCTTAGCGGGAGTCCTCTTCTATGGCTACACCTTC. Filled out from reference TRBV7-9 and TRBJ1-2, the complete variable domain reads DTGVSQNPRHKITKRGQNVTFRCDPISEHNRLYWYRQTLGQGPEFLTYFQNEAQLEKSRLLSDRFSAERPKGSFSTLEIQRTEQGDSAMYLCASSLAGVLFYGYTFGSGTRLTVV.